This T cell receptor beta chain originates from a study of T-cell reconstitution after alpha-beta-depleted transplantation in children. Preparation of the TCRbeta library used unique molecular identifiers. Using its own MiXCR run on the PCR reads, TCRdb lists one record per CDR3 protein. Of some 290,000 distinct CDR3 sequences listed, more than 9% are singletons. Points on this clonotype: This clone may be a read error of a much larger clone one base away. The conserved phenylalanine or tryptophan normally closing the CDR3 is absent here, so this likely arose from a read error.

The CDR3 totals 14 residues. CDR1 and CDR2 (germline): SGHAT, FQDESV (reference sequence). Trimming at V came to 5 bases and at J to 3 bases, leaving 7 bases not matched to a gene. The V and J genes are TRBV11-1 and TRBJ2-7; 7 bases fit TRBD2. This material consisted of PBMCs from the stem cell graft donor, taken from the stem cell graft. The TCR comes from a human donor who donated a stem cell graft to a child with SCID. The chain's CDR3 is CASSRKRGIYEQYL. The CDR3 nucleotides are TGTGCCAGCAGCCGCAAGCGGGGCATCTACGAGCAGTACTTA.